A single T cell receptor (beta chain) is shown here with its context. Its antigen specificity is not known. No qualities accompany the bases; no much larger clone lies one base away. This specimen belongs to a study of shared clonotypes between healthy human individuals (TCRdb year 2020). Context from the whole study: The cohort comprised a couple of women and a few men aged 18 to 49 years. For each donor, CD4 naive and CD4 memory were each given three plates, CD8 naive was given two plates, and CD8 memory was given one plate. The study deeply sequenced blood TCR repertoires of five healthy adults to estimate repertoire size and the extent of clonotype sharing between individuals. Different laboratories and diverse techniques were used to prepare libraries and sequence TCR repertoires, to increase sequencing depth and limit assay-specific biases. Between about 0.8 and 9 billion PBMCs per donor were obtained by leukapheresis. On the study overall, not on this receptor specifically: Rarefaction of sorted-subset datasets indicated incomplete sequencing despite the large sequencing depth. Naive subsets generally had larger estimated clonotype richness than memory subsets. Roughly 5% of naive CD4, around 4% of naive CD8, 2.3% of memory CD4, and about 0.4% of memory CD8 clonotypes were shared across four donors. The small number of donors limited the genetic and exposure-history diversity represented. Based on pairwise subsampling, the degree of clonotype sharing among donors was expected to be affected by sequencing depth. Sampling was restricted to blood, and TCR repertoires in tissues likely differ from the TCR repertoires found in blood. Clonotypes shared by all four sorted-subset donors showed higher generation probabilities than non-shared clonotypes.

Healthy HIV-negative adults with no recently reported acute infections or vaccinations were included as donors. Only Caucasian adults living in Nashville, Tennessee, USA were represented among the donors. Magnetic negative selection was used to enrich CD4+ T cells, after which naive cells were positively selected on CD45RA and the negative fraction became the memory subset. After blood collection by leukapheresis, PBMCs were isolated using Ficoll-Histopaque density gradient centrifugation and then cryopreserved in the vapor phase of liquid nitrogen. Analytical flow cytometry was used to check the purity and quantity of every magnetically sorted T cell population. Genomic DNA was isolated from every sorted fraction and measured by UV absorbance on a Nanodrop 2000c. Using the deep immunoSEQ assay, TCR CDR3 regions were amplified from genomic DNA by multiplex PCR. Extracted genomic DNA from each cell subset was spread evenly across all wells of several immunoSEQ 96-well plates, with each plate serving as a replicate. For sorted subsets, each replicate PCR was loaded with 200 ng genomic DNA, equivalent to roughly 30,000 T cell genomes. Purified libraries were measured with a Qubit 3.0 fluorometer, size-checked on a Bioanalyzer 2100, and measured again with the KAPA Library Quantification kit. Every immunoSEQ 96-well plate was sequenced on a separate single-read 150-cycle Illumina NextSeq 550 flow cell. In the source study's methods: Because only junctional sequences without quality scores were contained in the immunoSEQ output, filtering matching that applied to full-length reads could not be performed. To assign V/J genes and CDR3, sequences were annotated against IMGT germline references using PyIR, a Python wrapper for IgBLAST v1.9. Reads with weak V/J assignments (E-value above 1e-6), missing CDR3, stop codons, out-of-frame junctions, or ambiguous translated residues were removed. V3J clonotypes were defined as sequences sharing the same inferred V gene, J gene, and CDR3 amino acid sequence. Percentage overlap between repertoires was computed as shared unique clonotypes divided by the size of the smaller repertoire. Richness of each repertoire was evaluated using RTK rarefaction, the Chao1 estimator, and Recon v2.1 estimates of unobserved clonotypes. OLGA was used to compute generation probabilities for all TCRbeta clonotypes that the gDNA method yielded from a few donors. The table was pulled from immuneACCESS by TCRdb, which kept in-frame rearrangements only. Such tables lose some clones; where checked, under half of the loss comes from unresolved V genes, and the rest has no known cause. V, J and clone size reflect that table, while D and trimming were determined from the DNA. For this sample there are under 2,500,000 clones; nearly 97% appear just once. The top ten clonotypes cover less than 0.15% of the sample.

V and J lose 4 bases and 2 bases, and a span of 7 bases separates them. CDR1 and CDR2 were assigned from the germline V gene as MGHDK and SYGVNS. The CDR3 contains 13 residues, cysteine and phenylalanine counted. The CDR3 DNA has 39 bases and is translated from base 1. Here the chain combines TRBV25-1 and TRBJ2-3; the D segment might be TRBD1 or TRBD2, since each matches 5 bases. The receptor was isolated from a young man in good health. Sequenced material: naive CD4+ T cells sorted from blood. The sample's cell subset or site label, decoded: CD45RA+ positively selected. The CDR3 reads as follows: CASSAGHTDTQYF. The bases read TGTGCCAGCAGTGCGGGGCACACAGATACGCAGTATTTT.